This T cell receptor (beta chain) was sequenced in a study of blood T cell repertoires in COVID-19. Clones were sequenced by immunoSEQ multiplex PCR, and TCRdb holds only the in-frame ones, with some missing. This table holds some 260,000 clones, under 95% found once. This TCR was sampled from a woman between 18 and 29 years old who had recovered from COVID-19. The sample comprised PBMCs or T cells enriched from blood (not recorded which).

The CDR3 protein is CASSLVGTGTNYGYTF. In DNA form, the CDR3 reads TGTGCCAGCAGCTTGGTTGGGACAGGGACTAACTATGGCTACACCTTC. The chain combines TRBV5-6 with TRBJ1-2; 9 nucleotides align to TRBD1. CDR3 length: 16 residues. With V trimmed by 0 bases and J by 0 bases, 3 bases remained unmatched. Germline V gene data show CDR1 as SGHDT and CDR2 as YYEEEE. The variable domain in full, completed from reference TRBV5-6 and TRBJ1-2, reads DAGVTQSPTHLIKTRGQQVTLRCSPKSGHDTVSWYQQALGQGPQFIFQYYEEEERQRGNFPDRFSGHQFPNYSSELNVNALLLGDSALYLCASSLVGTGTNYGYTFGSGTRLTVV.